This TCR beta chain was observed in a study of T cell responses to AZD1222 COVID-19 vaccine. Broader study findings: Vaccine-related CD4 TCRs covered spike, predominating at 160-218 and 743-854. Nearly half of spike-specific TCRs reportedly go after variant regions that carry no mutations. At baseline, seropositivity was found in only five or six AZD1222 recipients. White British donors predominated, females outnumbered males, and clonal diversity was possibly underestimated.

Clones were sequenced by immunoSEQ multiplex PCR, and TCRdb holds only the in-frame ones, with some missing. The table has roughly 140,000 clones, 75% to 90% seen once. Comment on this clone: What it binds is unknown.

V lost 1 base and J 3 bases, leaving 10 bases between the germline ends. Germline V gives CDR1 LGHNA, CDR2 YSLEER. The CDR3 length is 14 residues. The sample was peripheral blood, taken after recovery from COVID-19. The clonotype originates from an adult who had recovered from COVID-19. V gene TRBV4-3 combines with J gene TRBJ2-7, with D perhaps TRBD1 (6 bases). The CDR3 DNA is TGCGCCAGCAGCCAAGGGACAGCCATCTACGAGCAGTACTTC. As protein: CASSQGTAIYEQYF.